This TCR beta chain appears in the sequencing data of a study of HIV-infected patients and healthy controls. Germline assignment: CDR1 DFQATT and CDR2 SNEGSKA (reference sequence). The ends lost 2 bases at V and 1 base at J; junction bases unmatched: 13. This CDR3 contains 19 residues. Using its own MiXCR run on the 5' RACE reads, TCRdb lists one record per CDR3 protein. This table holds about 67,000 distinct CDR3 sequences, 15% to 20% found once. The chain links TRBV20-1 to TRBJ2-1, with 11 nucleotides matching TRBD1. The sequence was obtained from a human donor in good health. Input material: CD4+ T cells from blood. CDR3 protein: CSARLGDRGWRGSYNEQFF. DNA of the CDR3: TGCAGTGCTAGATTGGGGGACAGGGGGTGGCGGGGGTCCTACAATGAGCAGTTCTTC.